The present T cell receptor (beta chain) was sequenced within a study of CD8 T cells in ankylosing spondylitis. Libraries of TCR beta came from quantitative 5'-RACE with molecular barcodes. Using its own MiXCR run on the 5' RACE reads, TCRdb lists one record per CDR3 protein. The sample shows approximately 250,000 distinct CDR3 sequences, over 9.5% of them seen only once. Trimming cost V 4 bases and J 3 bases, with 16 bases left between them. The CDR3 contains 17 residues. Germline CDR1 LGHNA, CDR2 YNFKEQ. This chain links TRBV4-2 with TRBJ1-6, with a possible D match to TRBD1 (5 bases). This TCR came from a male donor with ankylosing spondylitis or in good health (not recorded which). The sequenced material came from blood, either unsorted or a sorted T cell fraction (not recorded which). The DNA of the CDR3 is TGTGCCAGCAGCCCAGACAGTATCTATATCTATAATTCACCCCTCCACTTT. It translates to CASSPDSIYIYNSPLHF.